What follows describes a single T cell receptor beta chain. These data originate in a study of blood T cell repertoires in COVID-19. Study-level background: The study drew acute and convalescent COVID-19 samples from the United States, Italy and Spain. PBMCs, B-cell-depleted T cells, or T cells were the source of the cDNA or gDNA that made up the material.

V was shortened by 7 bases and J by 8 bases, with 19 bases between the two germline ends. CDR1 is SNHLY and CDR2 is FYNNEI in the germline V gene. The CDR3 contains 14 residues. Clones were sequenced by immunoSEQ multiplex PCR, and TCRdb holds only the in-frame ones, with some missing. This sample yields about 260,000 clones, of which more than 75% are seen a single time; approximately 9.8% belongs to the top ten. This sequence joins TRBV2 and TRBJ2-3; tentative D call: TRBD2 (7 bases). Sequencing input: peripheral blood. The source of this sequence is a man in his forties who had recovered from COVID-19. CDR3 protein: CASIGRGRGGTQYF. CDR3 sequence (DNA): TGTGCCAGCATAGGCCGAGGGAGGGGGGGTACGCAGTATTTT.